This TCR beta chain was captured by sequencing in a study of identical twins. General study findings and limits: For cord blood, abundant beta clonotypes had fewer insertions, unlike memory repertoires, which showed none.

Regarding this clonotype: What it binds is not known.

Template switching, a step in the protocol, added a universal primer site, and cDNA carried unique molecular identifiers. In TCRdb, the 5' RACE reads were re-called with MiXCR into one record per CDR3 protein. The sample holds approximately 590,000 distinct CDR3 sequences, 9.5% to 10% seen once. Only healthy Caucasians were included as donors. V lost 5 bases and J lost 1, with 14 bases in between. CDR3 length: 16 amino acids. Per the germline V gene, CDR1 is SGHTA and CDR2 is FQGTGA. These same records also appear under a second study, on yellow fever vaccine responses in identical twins.

Material for sequencing was PBMCs. The receptor was isolated from a woman between 18 and 29 years old in good health. The chain couples TRBV7-3 to TRBJ2-2; weak D call: TRBD1 (6 bases). The CDR3 nucleotides are TGTGCCAGCAGCCACCAAGGGGGTTGGAACACCGGGGAGCTGTTTTTT. Its translation: CASSHQGGWNTGELFF.